This T cell receptor beta chain was identified during a study of response to subunit inactivated influenza vaccine. Study-level results: It was the authors' suggestion that each seasonal influenza vaccination recruits few new T cells.

This clonotype has a handful of counts. Its cognate antigen is unknown. From the RT-PCR reads, TCRdb called clonotypes with MiXCR, one entry per CDR3 protein. The table has about 520,000 distinct CDR3 sequences, 25% seen once. Germline V gene data show CDR1 as LNHNV and CDR2 as YYDKDF (reference sequence). Trimming removed 1 base from V and 0 bases from J, with 9 bases in between. The CDR3 consists of 16 residues. The TCR was taken from a man aged 50-60 years who received an inactivated influenza vaccine. The specimen comprised CD4+ T cells sorted from PBMCs, sampled more than 4 days after vaccination. This sequence joins TRBV15 and TRBJ2-2, with D perhaps being TRBD1 or TRBD2 (5 bases each). The CDR3 DNA reads as TGTGCCACCAGCAGAGGATGGGGGACGAACACCGGGGAGCTGTTTTTT. Translated, it gives CATSRGWGTNTGELFF.